One and the same sample provided the 28 T cell receptor beta chains below, sequenced in a study of T cells in Graves' hyperthyroidism and ophthalmopathy. The CDR3 regions of TCR beta were amplified from RNA transcripts. When the TCR CDR3 underwent first-round RT-PCR, the HTBI primer set was used. Each CDR3 protein gets one entry after TCRdb re-called the multiplex PCR reads with MiXCR. The sample has fewer than 400,000 distinct CDR3 sequences; more than 13% are singletons. Sequenced material: blood. The receptors derive from a man aged 45-60 years with Graves' ophthalmopathy.

This clonotype has only a few counts. V usage is TRBV19 and J usage is TRBJ1-6; TRBD1 matches at 8 bases. The germline gives CDR1 LNHDA, CDR2 SQIVND (reference sequence). The CDR3 extends over 15 amino acids. Trimming cost V 6 bases and J 7 bases; bases outside gene matches: 8. CDR3 amino acids: CASRRDRSSNSPLHF. In nucleotides, the CDR3 is TGTGCCAGTAGAAGGGACAGGTCAAGCAATTCACCCCTCCACTTT.

This clonotype showed up just a few times. This chain links TRBV7-9 with TRBJ1-1; D possibly corresponds to TRBD1 (5 bases). The CDR3 is 12 amino acids. Trimming took off 1 base at V and 11 bases at J, with 11 bases between the two ends. CDR1 is SEHNR, CDR2 FQNEAQ, per germline (reference sequence). This CDR3 is CASSLGDVGAFF. The CDR3 nucleotides read TGTGCCAGCAGCTTAGGGGACGTTGGGGCTTTCTTT. The whole variable domain, filled in from reference TRBV7-9 and TRBJ1-1, reads DTGVSQNPRHKITKRGQNVTFRCDPISEHNRLYWYRQTLGQGPEFLTYFQNEAQLEKSRLLSDRFSAERPKGSFSTLEIQRTEQGDSAMYLCASSLGDVGAFFGQGTRLTVV.

This clonotype was seen a handful of times. The chain combines TRBV20-1 with TRBJ2-1; D call uncertain. The germline V gene encodes CDR1 DFQATT and CDR2 SNEGSKA (reference sequence). The CDR3 runs 13 residues. The V gene lost 2 bases and the J gene lost 6 bases, with 11 bases spanning the gap. This CDR3 reads CSARPASSNEQFF. DNA of the CDR3: TGCAGTGCTAGACCGGCATCTTCCAATGAGCAGTTCTTC.

This clonotype was counted at least ten times. The chain has TRBV20-1 and TRBJ2-7, with 8 positions matching TRBD1. CDR1 DFQATT and CDR2 SNEGSKA come from the germline V gene (reference sequence). J lost 6 bases, V lost 6 bases, and 10 bases had no gene match. The CDR3 is 13 residues long. The CDR3 reads CSAEGTGDSEQYF. CDR3 DNA: TGCAGTGCCGAAGGGACAGGAGACTCCGAGCAGTACTTC.

This clonotype was seen repeatedly, ten times or more. This chain connects TRBV7-2 to TRBJ1-1; 8 positions match TRBD1. Germline assignment: CDR1 SGHTA and CDR2 FQGNSA. The CDR3 covers 11 residues. V was pared by 5 bases and J by 10 bases, with 3 bases of the junction left unmatched. CDR3 residues: CASSPDRVAFF. Written as DNA, the CDR3 is TGTGCCAGCAGCCCGGACAGGGTAGCTTTCTTT.

This clonotype was seen at least ten times. The V and J genes are TRBV6-1 and TRBJ2-7, with TRBD2 identical over 16 bases. The V gene's germline CDR1 is MNHNS and CDR2 SASEGT. CDR3 length: 16 amino acids. The V segment lost 8 bases and the J segment 3 bases; nucleotides outside the gene matches: 7. The CDR3 DNA reads as TGTGCCAGCGGGGGACTAGCGGGAGGGCCAATCTACGAGCAGTACTTC. Protein: CASGGLAGGPIYEQYF.

The CDR3 sequence: CASSINPGQGDTEAFF. The CDR3 DNA sequence: TGTGCCAGTAGTATAAACCCGGGACAGGGGGACACTGAAGCTTTCTTT. The V gene is TRBV19, the J gene TRBJ1-1; TRBD1 matches 11 bases. Germline values: CDR1 LNHDA, CDR2 SQIVND (reference sequence). The CDR3 runs 16 residues. V was pared by 2 bases and J by 3 bases, with 5 bases of the junction left unmatched.

This clonotype was found a few times. The chain joins TRBV11-1 to TRBJ2-1; D is undetermined. This CDR3 is built from 15 residues. Trimming pared 3 bases from V and 5 bases from J, leaving 14 bases between. Germline assignment: CDR1 SGHAT and CDR2 FQDESV (reference sequence). The CDR3 region is CASSLGTPGNNEQFF. The CDR3 DNA reads as TGTGCCAGCAGCTTGGGTACTCCCGGAAACAATGAGCAGTTCTTC.

This clonotype was observed many times. The chain combines TRBV28 with TRBJ2-1; D unclear. This CDR3 is 13 amino acids long. V shed 7 bases and J shed 4 bases, with 11 bases lying between them. Germline CDR1 and CDR2: MDHEN and SYDVKM. CDR3 in amino acids: CASIAYQYNEQFF. The CDR3 nucleotides are TGTGCCAGCATAGCCTACCAATACAATGAGCAGTTCTTC. Looking up the rest from reference TRBV28 and TRBJ2-1 gives the full variable domain: DVKVTQSSRYLVKRTGEKVFLECVQDMDHENMFWYRQDPGLGLRLIYFSYDVKMKEKGDIPEGYSVSREKKERFSLILESASTNQTSMYLCASIAYQYNEQFFGPGTRLTVL.

This clonotype was counted many times. This chain's CDR3 is CASSQDKGSYTEAFF. DNA of the CDR3: TGTGCCAGCAGCCAAGACAAGGGATCGTACACTGAAGCTTTCTTT. The chain joins TRBV3-1 to TRBJ1-1; D gene uncertain. Trimming stripped 0 bases from V and 3 bases from J, with 11 bases between. There are 15 residues in the CDR3. From germline, CDR1 is LGHDT and CDR2 YNNKEL (reference sequence).

There are many counts of this clonotype. The V call is TRBV12-3 or TRBV12-4, the J call TRBJ1-2, with D possibly TRBD1 on 5 matching bases. The CDR3 runs to 15 residues. The ends were cut back, 5 bases at V and 6 bases at J, with 19 bases in the middle. The CDR3 spells CASSAATARINGYTF. The DNA of the CDR3 is TGTGCCAGCAGTGCCGCGACAGCTAGAATTAATGGCTACACCTTC.

The gene calls are TRBV15 and TRBJ1-4; the D is unclear. The V gene's germline CDR1 is LNHNV and CDR2 YYDKDF (reference sequence). This CDR3 spans 15 amino acids. The ends were cut back, 3 bases at V and 7 bases at J, with 15 bases in the middle. CDR3 protein: CATSSERTGIEKLFF. CDR3 nucleotide sequence: TGTGCCACCAGCAGCGAACGGACGGGGATTGAAAAACTGTTTTTT.

This clonotype has a count of ten or more. V usage is TRBV3-1 and J usage is TRBJ2-1; TRBD2 matches 8 bases. The CDR3 is 16 residues long. Germline V CDR1 and CDR2: LGHDT, YNNKEL (reference sequence). With 2 bases clipped from V and 4 bases from J, the junction kept 7 bases outside the gene matches. In DNA, the CDR3 is TGTGCCAGCAGCCAACCGAGCGGGAGAGGGTACAATGAGCAGTTCTTC. Translation gives CASSQPSGRGYNEQFF.

The V gene is TRBV19, the J gene TRBJ2-1; 8 bases fit TRBD2. Trimming removed 2 bases from V and 2 bases from J; junction bases left unmatched: 8. The CDR3 is 17 amino acids. Germline assignment: CDR1 LNHDA and CDR2 SQIVND (reference sequence). CDR3 sequence (DNA): TGTGCCAGTAGTATACCCAGCGGGAGTAGCACCTACAATGAGCAGTTCTTC. This gives the protein CASSIPSGSSTYNEQFF.

This clonotype was detected ten times or more. The chain combines TRBV7-3 with TRBJ2-1, with 8 bases aligning to TRBD2. The CDR3 consists of 17 residues. The ends lost 4 bases at V and 7 bases at J; junction bases unmatched: 15. CDR1 is SGHTA, CDR2 FQGTGA, per germline. The CDR3 sequence is CASSSSGGGGNTNEQFF. In nucleotides, the CDR3 is TGTGCCAGCAGCTCCTCGGGAGGGGGGGGCAATACAAATGAGCAGTTCTTC.

This clonotype has ten or more counts. The chain links TRBV30 to TRBJ1-1; no firm D call. V lost 3 bases to trimming and J lost 3 bases, with 11 bases between them. The CDR3 consists of 13 residues. In germline, CDR1 is GTSNPN, CDR2 SVGIG (reference sequence). The CDR3 here is CAWSVVGDTEAFF. CDR3 DNA sequence: TGTGCCTGGAGCGTGGTTGGGGACACTGAAGCTTTCTTT. Complete variable domain (other parts from reference TRBV30 and TRBJ1-1): SQTIHQWPATLVQPVGSPLSLECTVEGTSNPNLYWYRQAAGRGLQLLFYSVGIGQISSEVPQNLSASRPQDRQFILSSKKLLLSDSGFYLCAWSVVGDTEAFFGQGTRLTVV.

About this clonotype itself: This may stem from a read error, because a much larger clone lies one nucleotide away. The rearrangement links TRBV12-3 or TRBV12-4 to TRBJ2-7; perhaps TRBD2 as D (7 bases). CDR3 length equals 14 residues. V was cut by 1 base and J by 7 bases, with 14 bases left in between. Written as DNA, the CDR3 is TGTGCCAGCAGTTTAGGGGAGGGGGTCGGTGAGCAGTACTTC. Translated: CASSLGEGVGEQYF.

In this sample, this clonotype turned up many times. The DNA for the CDR3 is TGCGCCAGCAGCTTGGAACTAGCGGGAGGAAACTCCTACAATGAGCAGTTCTTC. Protein sequence: CASSLELAGGNSYNEQFF. This chain joins TRBV5-1 and TRBJ2-1; 12 bases map to TRBD2. Germline assignment: CDR1 SGHRS and CDR2 YFSETQ. V lost 0 bases and J lost 0; bases outside the gene matches: 4. The CDR3 length is 18 residues.

Turning to this clonotype: This sequence may be a read error, since a much larger clone differs from it by one base. The chain is built from TRBV20-1 and TRBJ1-2; D uncertain. Trimming stripped 0 bases from V and 4 bases from J, with 9 bases between. CDR3 length equals 13 residues. The germline V gene encodes CDR1 DFQATT and CDR2 SNEGSKA (reference sequence). The CDR3 spells CSARDSGSYGYTF. In nucleotides, the CDR3 is TGCAGTGCTAGAGATTCCGGCAGCTATGGCTACACCTTC.

This clonotype was counted between two and nine times. The DNA is left out, because the CDR3 cannot be placed on it with certainty; the CDR3 is given as TCRdb lists it. This chain connects TRBV9 to TRBJ1-1. Per germline, CDR1 SGDLS and CDR2 YYNGEE. Including both end residues, the CDR3 is 14 amino acids long. CDR3 amino acids: CASSVVAGGSRIFF.

This clonotype turned up a few times. V usage is TRBV6-1 and J usage is TRBJ1-3, with D possibly being TRBD1 (5 bases). The CDR3 is made up of 14 amino acids. CDR1 MNHNS and CDR2 SASEGT come from the germline V gene. Trimming cost V 5 bases and J 5 bases, with 13 bases left between them. The CDR3 sequence: CASSPRRGRNTIYF. CDR3 bases: TGTGCCAGCAGTCCTCGGAGGGGACGAAACACCATATATTTT.

The gene calls are TRBV6-1 and TRBJ2-2; 9 positions match TRBD2. Per the germline V gene, CDR1 is MNHNS and CDR2 is SASEGT. The CDR3 is made up of 18 amino acids. V was pared by 6 bases and J by 2 bases, with 13 bases of the junction left unmatched. The CDR3, as DNA: TGTGCCAGCAGGGGTATCGGGCTAGCGGGGATAAACACCGGGGAGCTGTTTTTT. It specifies CASRGIGLAGINTGELFF.

The chain combines TRBV19 with TRBJ2-1; 8 bases are a match to TRBD2. The V segment lost 4 bases and the J segment 9 bases; nucleotides outside the gene matches: 20. The V gene's germline CDR1 is LNHDA and CDR2 SQIVND (reference sequence). This CDR3 has 18 amino acids. CDR3 residues: CASSKLGSGTSAAGEQFF. The CDR3, as DNA: TGTGCCAGTAGTAAGTTGGGATCCGGGACTAGTGCGGCTGGTGAGCAGTTCTTC.

The gene calls are TRBV20-1 and TRBJ2-5, with D perhaps given as TRBD1 or TRBD2 (6 bases each). CDR3 size: 15 residues. The germline V gene encodes CDR1 DFQATT and CDR2 SNEGSKA (reference sequence). Trimming left V 0 bases short and J 5 bases short, with 16 bases between. CDR3 DNA: TGCAGTGCTAGAGATCCGGGGGCAGAGTGGGAGACCCAGTACTTC. Amino acids: CSARDPGAEWETQYF.

This clonotype was counted ten times or more. The CDR3 here is CASSPGGGPEQFF. In nucleotides, the CDR3 is TGTGCCAGCAGCCCGGGTGGGGGTCCTGAGCAGTTCTTC. V usage is TRBV11-2 and J usage is TRBJ2-1; perhaps D is TRBD1 or TRBD2 (5 bases each). Trimming removed 5 bases at V and 9 bases at J, with 14 bases between. In germline, CDR1 is SGHAT, CDR2 FQNNGV. This CDR3 spans 13 amino acids. The entire variable domain, with the rest obtained from reference TRBV11-2 and TRBJ2-1, is as follows: EAGVAQSPRYKIIEKRQSVAFWCNPISGHATLYWYQQILGQGPKLLIQFQNNGVVDDSQLPKDRFSAERLKGVDSTLKIQPAKLEDSAVYLCASSPGGGPEQFFGPGTRLTVL.

This clonotype was seen at least ten times. The CDR3 DNA is TGTGCCATCAGGGTAGCGGGAGGGGAATACAATGAGCAGTTCTTC. This gives the protein CAIRVAGGEYNEQFF. V is TRBV10-3 and J is TRBJ2-1; 11 nucleotides line up with TRBD2. Germline V CDR1 and CDR2: ENHRY, SYGVKD. This CDR3 is 15 amino acids long. The V and J ends lost 6 bases and 4 bases, in that order; junction bases with no gene match: 5.

This clonotype has ten or more counts. The genes are TRBV7-9 and TRBJ2-5; TRBD2 might be the D (5 bases). The CDR3 length is 15 residues. Trimming removed 2 bases at V and 0 bases at J, with 10 bases between. Germline CDR1 reads SEHNR; CDR2 reads FQNEAQ (reference sequence). Here the CDR3 DNA reads TGTGCCAGCAGCTTACTTTCGGGGTACCAAGAGACCCAGTACTTC. Its protein product is CASSLLSGYQETQYF.

This chain uses TRBV10-2 with TRBJ2-1; no firm D call. Germline assignment: CDR1 WSHSY and CDR2 SAAADI. CDR3 length: 19 amino acids. V was cut by 5 bases and J by 0 bases, with 23 bases left in between. CDR3 DNA: TGCGCCAGCAGTCAAACGACCCGAGGATGGTCGAGCTCCTACAATGAGCAGTTCTTC. It translates to CASSQTTRGWSSSYNEQFF.